The entry below gives a single T cell receptor (beta chain) sequence along with its context. The CDR3 covers 15 residues. Libraries were prepared by immunoSEQ multiplex PCR; TCRdb keeps only in-frame clonotypes and omits some of them. The table includes about 72,000 clones, around 90% detected once. This sample was included in a study of blood T cell repertoires in COVID-19. Study as a whole: PBMCs, B-cell-depleted T cells, or T cells provided the cDNA or gDNA that made up the material.

The source material was peripheral blood. The source of this sequence is a man aged 45-60 years with acute or convalescent COVID-19. The rearrangement links TRBV1 to TRBJ2-2; TRBD1, the table's D call, lacks a check against the DNA. TRBV1 is reported as a pseudogene. The CDR3 coding sequence is TGCACCAGCAGCGGGCAGGTTGAGAACACCGGGGAGCTGTTTTTT. Protein: CTSSGQVENTGELFF.